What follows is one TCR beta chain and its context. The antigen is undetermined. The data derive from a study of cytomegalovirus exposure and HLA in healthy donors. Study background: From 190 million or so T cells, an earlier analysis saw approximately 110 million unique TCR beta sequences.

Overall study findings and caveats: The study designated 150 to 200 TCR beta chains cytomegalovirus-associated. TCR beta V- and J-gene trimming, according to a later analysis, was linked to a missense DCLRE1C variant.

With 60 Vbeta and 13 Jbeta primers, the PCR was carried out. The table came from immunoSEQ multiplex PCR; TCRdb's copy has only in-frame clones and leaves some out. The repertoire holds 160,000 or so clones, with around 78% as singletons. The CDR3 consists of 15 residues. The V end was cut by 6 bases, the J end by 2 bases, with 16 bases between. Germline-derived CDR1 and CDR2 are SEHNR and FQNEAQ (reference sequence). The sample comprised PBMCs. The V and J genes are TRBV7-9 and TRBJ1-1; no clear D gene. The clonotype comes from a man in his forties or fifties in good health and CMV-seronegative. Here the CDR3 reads CASSPMSSRNTEAFF. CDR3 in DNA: TGTGCCAGCAGTCCCATGAGTTCCCGCAACACTGAAGCTTTCTTT.